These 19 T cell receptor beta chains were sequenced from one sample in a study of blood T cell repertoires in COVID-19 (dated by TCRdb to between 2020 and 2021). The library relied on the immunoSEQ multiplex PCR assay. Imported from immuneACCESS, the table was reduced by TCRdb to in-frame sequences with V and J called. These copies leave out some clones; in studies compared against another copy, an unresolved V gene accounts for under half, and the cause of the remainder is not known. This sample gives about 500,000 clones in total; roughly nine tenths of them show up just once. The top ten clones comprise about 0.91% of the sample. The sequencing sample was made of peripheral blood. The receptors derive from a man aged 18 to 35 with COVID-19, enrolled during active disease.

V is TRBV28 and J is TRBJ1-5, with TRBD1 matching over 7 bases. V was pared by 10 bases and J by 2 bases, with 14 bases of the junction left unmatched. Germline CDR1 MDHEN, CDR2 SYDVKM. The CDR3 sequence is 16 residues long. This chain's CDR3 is CAILRTGSIGNQPQHF. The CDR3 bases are TGTGCCATCTTAAGGACAGGTTCGATTGGCAATCAGCCCCAGCATTTT.

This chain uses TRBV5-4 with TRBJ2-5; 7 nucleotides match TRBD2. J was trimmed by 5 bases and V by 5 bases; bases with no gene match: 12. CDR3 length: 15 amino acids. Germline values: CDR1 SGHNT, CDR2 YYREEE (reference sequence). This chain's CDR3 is CASSQAGGSWETQYF. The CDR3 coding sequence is TGTGCCAGCAGTCAAGCCGGGGGGTCCTGGGAGACCCAGTACTTC.

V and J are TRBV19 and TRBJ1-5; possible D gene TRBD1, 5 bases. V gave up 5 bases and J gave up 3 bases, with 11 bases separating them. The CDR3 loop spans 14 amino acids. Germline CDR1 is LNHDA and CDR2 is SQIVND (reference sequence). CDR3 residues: CASSLDRFNQPQHF. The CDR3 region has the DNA TGTGCCAGTAGTCTTGACAGATTCAATCAGCCCCAGCATTTT.

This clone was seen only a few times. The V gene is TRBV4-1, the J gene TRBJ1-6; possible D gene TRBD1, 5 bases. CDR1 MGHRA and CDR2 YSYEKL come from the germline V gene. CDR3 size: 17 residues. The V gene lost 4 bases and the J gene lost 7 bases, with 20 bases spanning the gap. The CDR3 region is CASSRQSQERLNSPLHF. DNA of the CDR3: TGCGCCAGCAGCCGACAGAGTCAAGAACGATTGAATTCACCCCTCCACTTT.

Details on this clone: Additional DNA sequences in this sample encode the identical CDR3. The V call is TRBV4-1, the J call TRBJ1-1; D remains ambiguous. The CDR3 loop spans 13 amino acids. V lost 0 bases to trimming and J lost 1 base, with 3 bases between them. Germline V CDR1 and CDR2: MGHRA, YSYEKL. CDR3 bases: TGCGCCAGCAGCCAAGATCGGAACACTGAAGCTTTCTTT. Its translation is CASSQDRNTEAFF.

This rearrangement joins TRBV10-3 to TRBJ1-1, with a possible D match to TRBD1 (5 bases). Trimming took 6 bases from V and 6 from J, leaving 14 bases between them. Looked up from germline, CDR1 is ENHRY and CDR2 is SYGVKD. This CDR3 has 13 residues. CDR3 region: CAISDFGGSEAFF. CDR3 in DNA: TGTGCCATCAGCGACTTTGGGGGGTCTGAAGCTTTCTTT.

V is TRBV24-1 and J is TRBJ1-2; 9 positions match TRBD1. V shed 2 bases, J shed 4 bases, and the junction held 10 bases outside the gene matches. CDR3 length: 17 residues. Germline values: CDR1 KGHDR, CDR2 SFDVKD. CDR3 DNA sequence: TGTGCCACCAGTGATTCCACCCCCGGGACAGGGAGCTATGGCTACACCTTC. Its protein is CATSDSTPGTGSYGYTF.

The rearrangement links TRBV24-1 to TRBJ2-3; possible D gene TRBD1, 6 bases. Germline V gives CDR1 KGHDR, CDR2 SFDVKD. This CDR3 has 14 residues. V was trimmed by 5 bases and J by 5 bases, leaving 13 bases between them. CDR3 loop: CATSVTGLGDTQYF. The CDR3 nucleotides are TGTGCCACCAGTGTCACAGGGTTAGGAGATACGCAGTATTTT.

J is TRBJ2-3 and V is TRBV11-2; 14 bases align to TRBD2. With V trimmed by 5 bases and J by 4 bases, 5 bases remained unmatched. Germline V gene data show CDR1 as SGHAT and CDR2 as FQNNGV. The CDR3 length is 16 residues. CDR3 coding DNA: TGTGCCAGCAGCCTGCGACTAGCGGGAGGGCCAGATACGCAGTATTTT. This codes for CASSLRLAGGPDTQYF.

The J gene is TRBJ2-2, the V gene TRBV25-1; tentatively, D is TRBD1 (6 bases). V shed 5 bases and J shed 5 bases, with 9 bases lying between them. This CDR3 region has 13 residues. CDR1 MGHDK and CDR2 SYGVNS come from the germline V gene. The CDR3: CASSPRGTGELFF. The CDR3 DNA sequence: TGTGCCAGCAGTCCAAGGGGGACCGGGGAGCTGTTTTTT. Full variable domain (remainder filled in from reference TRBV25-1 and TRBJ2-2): EADIYQTPRYLVIGTGKKITLECSQTMGHDKMYWYQQDPGMELHLIHYSYGVNSTEKGDLSSESTVSRIRTEHFPLTLESARPSHTSQYLCASSPRGTGELFFGEGSRLTVL.

The CDR3: CASSPTAGGLEQYF. CDR3 sequence (DNA): TGTGCCAGCAGCCCCACGGCGGGGGGGCTTGAGCAGTACTTC. This chain joins TRBV3-1 (or the pseudogene TRBV3-2) and TRBJ2-7; 9 bases agree with TRBD2. V shed 4 bases, J shed 7 bases, and the junction held 8 bases outside the gene matches. The germline CDR1 and CDR2 sequences are LGHDT and YNNKEL (reference sequence). CDR3 size: 14 residues.

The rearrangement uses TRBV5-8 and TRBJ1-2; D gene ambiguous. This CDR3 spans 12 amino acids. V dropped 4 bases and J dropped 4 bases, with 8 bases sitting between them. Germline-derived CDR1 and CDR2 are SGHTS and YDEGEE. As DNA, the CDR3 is TGTGCCAGCAGCGAGCGGACCTATGGCTACACCTTC. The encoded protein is CASSERTYGYTF.

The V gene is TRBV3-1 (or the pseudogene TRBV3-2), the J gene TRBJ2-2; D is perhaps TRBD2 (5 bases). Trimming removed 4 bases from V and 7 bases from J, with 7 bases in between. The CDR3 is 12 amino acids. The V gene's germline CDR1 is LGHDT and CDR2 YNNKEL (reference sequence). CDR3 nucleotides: TGTGCCAGCAGCCGCGGGCTCGGGGAGCTGTTTTTT. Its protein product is CASSRGLGELFF.

The CDR3 loop is CASSYGASGGHNEQFF. The CDR3, as DNA: TGTGCCAGCAGTTACGGGGCTAGCGGGGGTCACAATGAGCAGTTCTTC. This chain uses TRBV6-6 with TRBJ2-1; 10 bases are shared with TRBD2. CDR1 is MNHNY, CDR2 SVGAGI, per germline (reference sequence). Trimming at V came to 2 bases and at J to 5 bases, leaving 6 bases not matched to a gene. CDR3 length: 16 residues.

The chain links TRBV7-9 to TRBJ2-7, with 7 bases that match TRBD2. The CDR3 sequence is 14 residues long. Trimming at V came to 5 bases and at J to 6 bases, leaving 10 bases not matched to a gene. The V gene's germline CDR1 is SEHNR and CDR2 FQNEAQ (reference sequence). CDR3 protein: CASSVRDYFGEQYF. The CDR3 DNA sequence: TGTGCCAGCAGCGTCCGGGACTATTTCGGCGAGCAGTACTTC.

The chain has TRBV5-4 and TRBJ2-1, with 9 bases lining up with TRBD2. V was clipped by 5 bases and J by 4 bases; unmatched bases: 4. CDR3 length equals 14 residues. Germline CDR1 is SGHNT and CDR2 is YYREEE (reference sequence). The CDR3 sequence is CASRGSGGYNEQFF. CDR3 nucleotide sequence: TGTGCCAGCAGGGGTAGCGGGGGATACAATGAGCAGTTCTTC.

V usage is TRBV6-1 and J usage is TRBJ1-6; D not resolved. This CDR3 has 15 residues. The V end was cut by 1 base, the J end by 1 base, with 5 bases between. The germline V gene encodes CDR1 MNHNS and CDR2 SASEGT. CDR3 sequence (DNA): TGTGCCAGCAGTGAAGACAAGTCCTATAATTCACCCCTCCACTTT. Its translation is CASSEDKSYNSPLHF.

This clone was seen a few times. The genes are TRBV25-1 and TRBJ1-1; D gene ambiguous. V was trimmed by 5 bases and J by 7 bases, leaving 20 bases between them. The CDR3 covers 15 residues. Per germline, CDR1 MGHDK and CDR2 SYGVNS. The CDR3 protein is CASSNSPPRKDEAFF. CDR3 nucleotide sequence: TGTGCCAGCAGTAATTCTCCTCCGAGGAAGGATGAAGCTTTCTTT.

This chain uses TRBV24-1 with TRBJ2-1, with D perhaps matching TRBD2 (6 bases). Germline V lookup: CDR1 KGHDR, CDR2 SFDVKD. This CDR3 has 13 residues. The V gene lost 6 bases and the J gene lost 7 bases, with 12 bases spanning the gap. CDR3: CATSRAGTNEQFF. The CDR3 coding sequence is TGTGCCACCAGTCGTGCAGGGACTAATGAGCAGTTCTTC.